This T cell receptor beta chain was observed in a study of blood T cell repertoires in COVID-19. In the study overall: PBMCs, B-cell-depleted T cells, or T cells provided the cDNA or gDNA that made up the material.

Generated by immunoSEQ multiplex PCR, the TCRdb table keeps only in-frame clones and is missing some. The sample has approximately 100,000 clones, 65% to 85% seen once. Specimen: peripheral blood. The source of this sequence is a man in his sixties with acute or convalescent COVID-19.

The CDR3 DNA reads as TGCGCCAGCAGCTTAAGCGGGGGAAGCACAGATACGCAGTATTTT. The encoded protein is CASSLSGGSTDTQYF. This chain joins TRBV5-1 and TRBJ2-3; 8 bases align to TRBD2. Germline V gene sequence: CDR1 SGHRS, CDR2 YFSETQ. Trimming cost V 2 bases and J 0 bases; bases outside gene matches: 2. This CDR3 contains 15 residues.